These 5 T cell receptor beta chains came from one sample sequenced in a study of blood T cell repertoires in COVID-19 (dated by TCRdb to 2020 to 2021). The library relied on the immunoSEQ multiplex PCR assay. This immuneACCESS table, as held by TCRdb, lists in-frame sequences with V and J called but not all clones. Of the missing ones, under half trace to an unresolved V gene in checked studies; the others have no known cause. The sample contains about 190,000 clones, approximately 80% of them found a single time. The ten largest account for roughly 14% of the sample. Sample: peripheral blood. Receptor source: a middle-aged man who had recovered from COVID-19.

The V and J genes are TRBV21-1 and TRBJ2-3; the table's TRBD1 call for D was not verified on the DNA. TRBV21-1 is reported as a pseudogene. This CDR3 comprises 13 residues. This CDR3 is CASSKEVGQGKYF. CDR3 in DNA: TGTGCCAGCAGCAAAGAGGTTGGACAGGGGAAGTATTTT.

The CDR3 coding sequence is TGTGCCAGCAGCCAAGATTGGGTGGCTAGCGGGAGTGATACGCAGTATTTT. Translation gives CASSQDWVASGSDTQYF. This chain uses TRBV14 with TRBJ2-3, with 10 bases identical to TRBD2. CDR3 length: 17 amino acids. After removal of 0 bases from V and 6 bases from J, the junction contained 9 bases not matched to a gene. CDR1 is SGHDN, CDR2 FVKESK, per germline.

J is TRBJ2-2 and V is TRBV5-1, with TRBD1 as a possible D gene (6 bases). Germline loops: CDR1 SGHRS, CDR2 YFSETQ. V lost 1 base and J 5 bases, leaving 9 bases between the germline ends. The CDR3 is made up of 14 amino acids. CDR3 loop: CASSLYRDTGELFF. CDR3 coding DNA: TGCGCCAGCAGCTTGTACAGGGATACCGGGGAGCTGTTTTTT.

The chain uses TRBV6-5 and TRBJ2-7; TRBD2 matches 8 bases. The CDR3 runs 12 residues. Germline V CDR1 and CDR2: MNHEY, SVGAGI. Trimming took 9 bases from V and 5 from J; bases not matched to a gene: 6. The CDR3 reads CARSAGVDEQYF. Written as DNA, the CDR3 is TGTGCCAGGTCAGCGGGAGTGGACGAGCAGTACTTC.

This chain links TRBV6-1 with TRBJ2-7; weak D call: TRBD1 (5 bases). CDR1 is MNHNS, CDR2 SASEGT, per germline. Trimming left V 2 bases short and J 5 bases short, with 13 bases between. The CDR3 contains 14 residues. The CDR3 DNA is TGTGCCAGCAGTGAATACGCAGGGTACCACGAGCAGTACTTC. It specifies CASSEYAGYHEQYF.